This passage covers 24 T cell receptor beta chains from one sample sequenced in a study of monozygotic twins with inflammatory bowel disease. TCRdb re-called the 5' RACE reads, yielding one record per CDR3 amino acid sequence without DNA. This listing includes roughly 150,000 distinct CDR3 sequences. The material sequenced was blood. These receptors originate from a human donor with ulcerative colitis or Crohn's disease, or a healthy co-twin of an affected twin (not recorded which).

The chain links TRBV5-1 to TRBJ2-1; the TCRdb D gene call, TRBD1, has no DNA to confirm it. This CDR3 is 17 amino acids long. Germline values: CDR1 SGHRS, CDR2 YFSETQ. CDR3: CASSSDSPRGSYNEQFF.

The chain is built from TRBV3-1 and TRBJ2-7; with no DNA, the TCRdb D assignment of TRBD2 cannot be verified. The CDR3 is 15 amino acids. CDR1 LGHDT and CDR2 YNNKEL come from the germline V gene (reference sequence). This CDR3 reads CASSQALAGVNEQYF.

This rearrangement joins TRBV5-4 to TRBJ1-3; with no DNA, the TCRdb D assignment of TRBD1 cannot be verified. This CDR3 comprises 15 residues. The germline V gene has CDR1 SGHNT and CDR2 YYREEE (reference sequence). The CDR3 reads CASSWWAGGSNTIYF.

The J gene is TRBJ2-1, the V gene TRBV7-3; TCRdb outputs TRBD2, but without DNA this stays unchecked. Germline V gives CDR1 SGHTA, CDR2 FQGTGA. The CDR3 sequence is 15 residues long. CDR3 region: CASSLVAGGHNEQFF.

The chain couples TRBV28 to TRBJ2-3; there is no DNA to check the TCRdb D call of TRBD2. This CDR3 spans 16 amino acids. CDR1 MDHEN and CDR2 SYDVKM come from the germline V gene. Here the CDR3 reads CASSTPGLDPTDTQYF.

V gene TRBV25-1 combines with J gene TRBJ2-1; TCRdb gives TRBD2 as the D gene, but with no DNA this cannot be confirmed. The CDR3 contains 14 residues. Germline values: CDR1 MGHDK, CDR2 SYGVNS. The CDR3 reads CASSESTSGNEQFF.

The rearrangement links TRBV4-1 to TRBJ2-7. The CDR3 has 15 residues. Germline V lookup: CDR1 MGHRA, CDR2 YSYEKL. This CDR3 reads CASSQLDTAGYEQYF.

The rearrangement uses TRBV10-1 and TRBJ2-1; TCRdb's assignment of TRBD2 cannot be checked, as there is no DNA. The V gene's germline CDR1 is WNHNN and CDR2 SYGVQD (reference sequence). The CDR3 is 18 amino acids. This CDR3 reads CASSETGTSGKSYNEQFF.

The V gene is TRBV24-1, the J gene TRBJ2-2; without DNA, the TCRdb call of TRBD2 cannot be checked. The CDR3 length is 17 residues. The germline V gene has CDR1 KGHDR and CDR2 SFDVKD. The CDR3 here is CATSDTRSGGYTGELFF.

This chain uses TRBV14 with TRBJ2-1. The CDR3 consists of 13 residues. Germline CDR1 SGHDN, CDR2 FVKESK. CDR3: CASSRGGYNEQFF.

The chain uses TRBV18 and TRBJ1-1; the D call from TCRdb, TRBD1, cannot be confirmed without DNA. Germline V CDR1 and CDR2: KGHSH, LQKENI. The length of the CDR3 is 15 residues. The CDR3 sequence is CASSRNLGQGDEAFF.

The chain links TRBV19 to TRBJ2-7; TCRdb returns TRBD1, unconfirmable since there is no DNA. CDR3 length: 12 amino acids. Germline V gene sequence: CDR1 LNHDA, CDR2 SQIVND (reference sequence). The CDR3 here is CASGQRLEKQYF.

CDR3 amino acids: CASSLAEGTTGELFF. J is TRBJ2-2 and V is TRBV5-1. This CDR3 spans 15 amino acids. Germline V CDR1 and CDR2: SGHRS, YFSETQ. Supplemented by reference TRBV5-1 and TRBJ2-2, the full variable domain reads KAGVTQTPRYLIKTRGQQVTLSCSPISGHRSVSWYQQTPGQGLQFLFEYFSETQRNKGNFPGRFSGRQFSNSRSEMNVSTLELGDSALYLCASSLAEGTTGELFFGEGSRLTVL.

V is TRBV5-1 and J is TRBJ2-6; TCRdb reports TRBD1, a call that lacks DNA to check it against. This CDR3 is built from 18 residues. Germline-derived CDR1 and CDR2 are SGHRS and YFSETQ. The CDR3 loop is CASSLAGGAISGANVLTF.

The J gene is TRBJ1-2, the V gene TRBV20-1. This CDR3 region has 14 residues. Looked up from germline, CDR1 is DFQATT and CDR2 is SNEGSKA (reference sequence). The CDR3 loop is CSAAGALGGYGYTF.

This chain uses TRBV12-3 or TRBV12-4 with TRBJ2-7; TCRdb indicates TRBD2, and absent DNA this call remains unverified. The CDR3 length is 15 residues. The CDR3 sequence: CASSFQGLISYEQYF.

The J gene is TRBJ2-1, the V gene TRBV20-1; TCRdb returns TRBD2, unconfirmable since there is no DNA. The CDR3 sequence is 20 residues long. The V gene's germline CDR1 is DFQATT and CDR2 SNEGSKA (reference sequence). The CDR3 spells CSARASIGTSGRKTYNEQFF.

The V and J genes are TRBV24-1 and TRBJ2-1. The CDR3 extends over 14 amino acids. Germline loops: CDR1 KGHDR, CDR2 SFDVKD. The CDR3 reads CATSDSGVYNEQFF.

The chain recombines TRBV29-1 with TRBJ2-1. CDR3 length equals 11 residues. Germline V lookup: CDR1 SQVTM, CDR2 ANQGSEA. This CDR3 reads CSVRMVNEQFF.

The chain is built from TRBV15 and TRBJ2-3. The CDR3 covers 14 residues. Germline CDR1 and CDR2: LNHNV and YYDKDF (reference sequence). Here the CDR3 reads CATSSGTSGDTQYF.

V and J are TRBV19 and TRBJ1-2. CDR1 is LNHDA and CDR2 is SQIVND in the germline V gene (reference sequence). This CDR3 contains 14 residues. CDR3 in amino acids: CASSISGINYGYTF.

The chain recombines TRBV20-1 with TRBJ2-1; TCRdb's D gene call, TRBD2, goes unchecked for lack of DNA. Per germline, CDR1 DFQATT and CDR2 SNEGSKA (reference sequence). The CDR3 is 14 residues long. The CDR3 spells CSASSQREYNEQFF.

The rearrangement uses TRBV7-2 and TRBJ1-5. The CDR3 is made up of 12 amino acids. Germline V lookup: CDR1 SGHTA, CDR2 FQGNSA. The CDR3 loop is CASSSGLWPQHF. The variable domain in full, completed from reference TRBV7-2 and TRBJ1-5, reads GAGVSQSPSNKVTEKGKDVELRCDPISGHTALYWYRQSLGQGLEFLIYFQGNSAPDKSGLPSDRFSAERTGGSVSTLTIQRTQQEDSAVYLCASSSGLWPQHFGDGTRLSIL.

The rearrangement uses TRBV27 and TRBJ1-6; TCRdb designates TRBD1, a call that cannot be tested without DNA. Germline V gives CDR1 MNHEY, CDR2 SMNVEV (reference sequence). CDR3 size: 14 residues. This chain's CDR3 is CASNRGGYNSPLHF.